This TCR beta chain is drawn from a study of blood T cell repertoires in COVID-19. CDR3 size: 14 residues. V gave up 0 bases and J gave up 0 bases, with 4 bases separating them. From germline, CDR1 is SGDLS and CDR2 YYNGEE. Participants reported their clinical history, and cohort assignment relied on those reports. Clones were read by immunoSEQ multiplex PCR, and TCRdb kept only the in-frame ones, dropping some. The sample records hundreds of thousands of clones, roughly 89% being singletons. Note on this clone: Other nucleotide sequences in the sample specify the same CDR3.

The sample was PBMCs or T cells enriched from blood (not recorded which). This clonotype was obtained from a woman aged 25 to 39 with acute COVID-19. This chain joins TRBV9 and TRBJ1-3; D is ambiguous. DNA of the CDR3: TGTGCCAGCAGCGTAGCGGGCTCTGGAAACACCATATATTTT. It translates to CASSVAGSGNTIYF.